The sequence of this T cell receptor (beta chain) was determined in a study of blood T cell repertoires in COVID-19. Study-wide background: The cDNA or gDNA used as material had been derived from T cells, B-cell-depleted T cells, or PBMCs.

V was pared by 8 bases and J by 8 bases, with 15 bases between. CDR1 and CDR2 from the germline V gene are MNHEY and SVGAGI. The CDR3 has 12 amino acids. As processed by the authors: Scientists estimated how many nucleated cells there were by amplifying reference gene primers. Method: immunoSEQ multiplex PCR; TCRdb's copy keeps in-frame clones and lacks some. V, J and clone size are taken as reported in that table, and D and trimming were inferred from the DNA itself. The data hold about 190,000 clones, with around 85% observed a single time. The sequence was collected from a man aged 65 to 85 with active or convalescent COVID-19. Sequenced sample: peripheral blood. V is TRBV6-5 and J is TRBJ1-2, with D hard to call. The CDR3 here is CASADGVSGYTF. CDR3 DNA: TGTGCCAGCGCAGACGGGGTCTCGGGCTACACCTTC.